These 26 T cell receptor beta chains originate from one sample sequenced in a study of glioma-infiltrating T cells after dendritic cell vaccination. Sequencing was performed with immunoSEQ multiplex PCR; in TCRdb, only in-frame clones are kept and a portion is missing. The repertoire has more than 95,000 clones, roughly 79% of them found once; the top ten carry approximately 12%. The sample was blood, taken before dendritic cell vaccination. The receptors shown here come from a human donor with glioblastoma.

The sample holds a few counts of this clone. This chain connects TRBV6-5 to TRBJ2-6; unclear D gene. Germline-derived CDR1 and CDR2 are MNHEY and SVGAGI. This CDR3 is built from 12 residues. Trimming took 9 bases from V and 2 from J, leaving 5 bases between them. This chain's CDR3 is CASRTGANVLTF. In nucleotides, the CDR3 is TGTGCCAGTCGTACTGGGGCCAACGTCCTGACTTTC.

The chain combines TRBV12-5 with TRBJ2-1, with 9 bases matching TRBD2. V was clipped by 0 bases and J by 5 bases; unmatched bases: 5. Germline V gives CDR1 LGHNT, CDR2 FRNRAP. The CDR3 extends over 16 amino acids. CDR3 coding DNA: TGTGCTAGTGGTTTGGTAAGGCCTAGCGGGAACAATGAGCAGTTCTTC. Its translation: CASGLVRPSGNNEQFF.

Comments on this clone: In the same sample, other DNA sequences code for this CDR3. V and J are TRBV5-1 and TRBJ2-1; TRBD2 agrees at 9 bases. From germline, CDR1 is SGHRS and CDR2 YFSETQ. V lost 0 bases, J lost 6 bases, and 4 bases stayed unmatched. The CDR3 is 15 residues long. The CDR3 nucleotides read TGCGCCAGCAGCTTGGAAGCGGGGGGCCTCAATGAGCAGTTCTTC. Translating it yields CASSLEAGGLNEQFF.

The V call is TRBV5-1, the J call TRBJ1-1; the D is unclear. V lost 5 bases to trimming and J lost 3 bases, with 11 bases between them. Germline V gene sequence: CDR1 SGHRS, CDR2 YFSETQ. This CDR3 has 13 residues. This chain's CDR3 is CASRAGEDTEAFF. As DNA, the CDR3 is TGCGCCAGCAGGGCAGGTGAAGACACTGAAGCTTTCTTT.

J is TRBJ1-4 and V is TRBV7-2, with TRBD1 matching 7 bases. Germline trimming cut 4 bases from V and 2 bases from J; bases unmatched to any gene: 7. The CDR3 is 16 residues long. CDR1 is SGHTA and CDR2 is FQGNSA in the germline V gene. CDR3 region: CASSSTPTGTNEKLFF. In DNA, the CDR3 is TGTGCCAGCAGCTCCACTCCGACAGGGACTAATGAAAAACTGTTTTTT. The whole variable domain, filled in from reference TRBV7-2 and TRBJ1-4, reads GAGVSQSPSNKVTEKGKDVELRCDPISGHTALYWYRQSLGQGLEFLIYFQGNSAPDKSGLPSDRFSAERTGGSVSTLTIQRTQQEDSAVYLCASSSTPTGTNEKLFFGSGTQLSVL.

The V gene is TRBV7-2, the J gene TRBJ2-7; D not certain. The germline V gene encodes CDR1 SGHTA and CDR2 FQGNSA. Trimming took 2 bases from V and 2 from J, leaving 4 bases between them. The CDR3 runs to 12 residues. The CDR3 protein is CASSLSTYEQYF. The CDR3 region has the DNA TGTGCCAGCAGCTTATCCACCTACGAGCAGTACTTC. Based on the CDR3 plus reference TRBV7-2 and TRBJ2-7, the full variable domain is GAGVSQSPSNKVTEKGKDVELRCDPISGHTALYWYRQSLGQGLEFLIYFQGNSAPDKSGLPSDRFSAERTGGSVSTLTIQRTQQEDSAVYLCASSLSTYEQYFGPGTRLTVT.

The chain is built from TRBV10-2 and TRBJ2-7; weak D call: TRBD2 (6 bases). CDR3 size: 14 residues. Trimming removed 6 bases from V and 0 bases from J, with 12 bases in between. Germline V gene data show CDR1 as WSHSY and CDR2 as SAAADI. The CDR3 loop reads CASSRLVGSYEQYF. The DNA of the CDR3 is TGCGCCAGCAGCAGACTAGTGGGCTCCTACGAGCAGTACTTC.

This sequence joins TRBV5-1 and TRBJ2-7; weak D call: TRBD1 (5 bases). The V end was cut by 4 bases, the J end by 6 bases, with 17 bases between. The germline CDR1 and CDR2 sequences are SGHRS and YFSETQ. The CDR3 totals 14 residues. The CDR3 DNA reads as TGCGCCAGCAGCCTCGCAGAGTCTCAGGGCGAGCAGTACTTC. The encoded protein is CASSLAESQGEQYF.

The chain combines TRBV11-3 with TRBJ2-1; 10 bases agree with TRBD2. V was clipped by 0 bases and J by 11 bases; unmatched bases: 10. The CDR3 spans 16 residues. Germline V lookup: CDR1 SGHNT, CDR2 YENEEA. CDR3 sequence (DNA): TGTGCCAGCAGCTTAGATCGGATAGCGGGGGGCCGCCAGCAGTTCTTC. Translation: CASSLDRIAGGRQQFF.

V and J are TRBV2 and TRBJ2-3; 12 nucleotides line up with TRBD2. The CDR3 consists of 14 residues. V lost 2 bases, J lost 6 bases, and 0 bases stayed unmatched. CDR1 SNHLY and CDR2 FYNNEI come from the germline V gene. CDR3 amino acids: CASSETSGGDTQYF. CDR3 DNA: TGTGCCAGCAGTGAAACTAGCGGGGGGGATACGCAGTATTTT.

The chain carries TRBV7-2 and TRBJ1-1, with TRBD1 matching over 7 bases. The CDR3 is 13 amino acids. The V and J ends lost 5 bases and 7 bases, in that order; junction bases with no gene match: 7. The germline gives CDR1 SGHTA, CDR2 FQGNSA. CDR3 coding DNA: TGTGCCAGCAGCCTGGACAGGCGGGTTGAAGCTTTCTTT. Its translation is CASSLDRRVEAFF. Full variable domain (rest looked up from reference TRBV7-2 and TRBJ1-1): GAGVSQSPSNKVTEKGKDVELRCDPISGHTALYWYRQSLGQGLEFLIYFQGNSAPDKSGLPSDRFSAERTGGSVSTLTIQRTQQEDSAVYLCASSLDRRVEAFFGQGTRLTVV.

This rearrangement joins TRBV6-5 to TRBJ2-2; TRBD1 agrees at 7 bases. This CDR3 is 16 amino acids long. Trimming at V came to 2 bases and at J to 3 bases, leaving 6 bases not matched to a gene. Germline loops: CDR1 MNHEY, CDR2 SVGAGI. In DNA, the CDR3 is TGTGCCAGCAGTTACCCCAGGACAGGCTACACCGGGGAGCTGTTTTTT. Residues: CASSYPRTGYTGELFF.

Regarding this clone: One junction end does not reproduce the germline sequence, and a read error may be involved. The V and J genes are TRBV6-1 and TRBJ1-2; D possibly corresponds to TRBD1 (5 bases). The CDR3 sequence is 16 residues long. Germline V CDR1 and CDR2: MNHNS, SASEGT. The CDR3 coding sequence is TGTGCCATCAGTGAGTCTACGGGGGAGGGAAACTATGGCTACACCTTC. Translation: CAISESTGEGNYGYTF.

This chain links TRBV30 with TRBJ1-1; weak D call: TRBD1 (5 bases). Between the trimmed V and J ends, which lost 4 bases and 1 base, there was a span of 10 bases. Germline V gives CDR1 GTSNPN, CDR2 SVGIG (reference sequence). This CDR3 has 13 amino acids. The CDR3 DNA reads as TGTGCCTGGAAAGACAGTGGGAACACTGAAGCTTTCTTT. Translated: CAWKDSGNTEAFF.

This CDR3 is CASSLAMQGPYEQYF. DNA for the CDR3: TGCGCCAGCAGCTTGGCCATGCAGGGTCCCTACGAGCAGTACTTC. The V call is TRBV5-1, the J call TRBJ2-7; D is perhaps TRBD1 (5 bases). Trimming removed 0 bases at V and 2 bases at J, with 12 bases between. Germline V gene data show CDR1 as SGHRS and CDR2 as YFSETQ. This CDR3 is built from 15 residues.

This chain uses TRBV30 with TRBJ1-3; D may be TRBD1 (6 bases). Germline CDR1 and CDR2: GTSNPN and SVGIG (reference sequence). The germline V and J ends were trimmed by 7 bases and 0 bases, with 13 bases remaining between them. The CDR3 is made up of 14 amino acids. CDR3 protein: CAFSRGNSGNTIYF. CDR3 nucleotide sequence: TGTGCCTTTAGCAGGGGAAACTCTGGAAACACCATATATTTT.

V and J are TRBV7-2 and TRBJ2-7; D possibly corresponds to TRBD1 (6 bases). The CDR3 has 16 amino acids. Germline V gene data show CDR1 as SGHTA and CDR2 as FQGNSA. Trimming cost V 0 bases and J 4 bases, with 16 bases left between them. The CDR3: CASSLASGQRFYEQYF. The CDR3 region has the DNA TGTGCCAGCAGCTTAGCGTCAGGACAGCGGTTTTACGAGCAGTACTTC.

The genes are TRBV2 and TRBJ1-2; D is unclear. The CDR3 sequence is 11 residues long. The ends were cut back, 2 bases at V and 4 bases at J, with 2 bases in the middle. Looked up from germline, CDR1 is SNHLY and CDR2 is FYNNEI. The CDR3 reads CASSELYGYTF. The DNA for the CDR3 is TGTGCCAGCAGTGAACTCTATGGCTACACCTTC.

The chain couples TRBV7-2 to TRBJ2-1, with TRBD2 matching over 12 bases. The CDR3 has 14 residues. Per germline, CDR1 SGHTA and CDR2 FQGNSA. Losses at the gene ends were 8 bases for V and 8 bases for J; bases not matched to a gene: 7. Here the CDR3 DNA reads TGTGCCAGCGGTACTAGCGGGGGGAGGGATGAGCAGTTCTTC. As protein: CASGTSGGRDEQFF.

The chain recombines TRBV7-6 with TRBJ2-7; 13 bases map to TRBD2. Trimming cost V 5 bases and J 2 bases; bases outside gene matches: 3. The CDR3 contains 15 residues. The germline CDR1 and CDR2 sequences are SGHVS and FNYEAQ. In DNA form, the CDR3 reads TGTGCCAGCAGCGTCACTAGCGGGGGGGCCTACGAGCAGTACTTC. As protein: CASSVTSGGAYEQYF.

The J gene is TRBJ2-7, the V gene TRBV11-3; 7 nucleotides agree with TRBD2. CDR3 length: 15 residues. Germline CDR1 is SGHNT and CDR2 is YENEEA. V lost 0 bases, J lost 4 bases, and 6 bases stayed unmatched. For the CDR3, the DNA is TGTGCCAGCAGCTTAGATCCGGGACTATTATACGAGCAGTACTTC. Its translation: CASSLDPGLLYEQYF.

The chain has TRBV5-1 and TRBJ2-6; 10 bases align to TRBD2. The CDR3 is 18 residues long. Per the germline V gene, CDR1 is SGHRS and CDR2 is YFSETQ. Germline trimming cut 3 bases from V and 2 bases from J; bases unmatched to any gene: 8. The CDR3 loop is CASSSKAGGPTGANVLTF. CDR3 in DNA: TGCGCCAGCAGCTCCAAAGCGGGGGGGCCTACTGGGGCCAACGTCCTGACTTTC. The entire variable domain, with the rest obtained from reference TRBV5-1 and TRBJ2-6, is as follows: KAGVTQTPRYLIKTRGQQVTLSCSPISGHRSVSWYQQTPGQGLQFLFEYFSETQRNKGNFPGRFSGRQFSNSRSEMNVSTLELGDSALYLCASSSKAGGPTGANVLTFGAGSRLTVL.

This chain connects TRBV19 to TRBJ2-5; D remains ambiguous. Germline-derived CDR1 and CDR2 are LNHDA and SQIVND (reference sequence). This CDR3 comprises 15 residues. V lost 3 bases and J lost 1, with 12 bases in between. Written as DNA, the CDR3 is TGTGCCAGTAGTATCACTCTGGTCTTCCAAGAGACCCAGTACTTC. Translation: CASSITLVFQETQYF.

In this sample, this clone turned up once. The rearrangement joins TRBV30 to TRBJ2-2; D possibly corresponds to TRBD1 (6 bases). The CDR3 contains 14 residues. Germline V lookup: CDR1 GTSNPN, CDR2 SVGIG (reference sequence). Trimming pared 2 bases from V and 0 bases from J, leaving 7 bases between. This chain's CDR3 is CAWSRTANTGELFF. For the CDR3, the DNA is TGTGCCTGGAGTCGGACAGCGAACACCGGGGAGCTGTTTTTT.

The chain couples TRBV4-3 to TRBJ1-2, with 9 bases lining up with TRBD1. V dropped 1 base and J dropped 6; count of bases not matched to a gene: 6. There are 15 residues in the CDR3. Germline CDR1 reads LGHNA; CDR2 reads YSLEER. The CDR3 here is CASSQGDRVSDGYTF. The CDR3 DNA reads as TGCGCCAGCAGCCAAGGGGACAGGGTCTCAGATGGCTACACCTTC.

The genes are TRBV7-9 and TRBJ1-5, with 7 nucleotides matching TRBD1. Germline V gene data show CDR1 as SEHNR and CDR2 as FQNEAQ (reference sequence). This CDR3 is built from 15 residues. With 1 base clipped from V and 7 bases from J, the junction kept 7 bases outside the gene matches. Here the CDR3 reads CASSLGTGAGQPQHF. Written as DNA, the CDR3 is TGTGCCAGCAGCTTAGGCACAGGGGCGGGACAGCCCCAGCATTTT.